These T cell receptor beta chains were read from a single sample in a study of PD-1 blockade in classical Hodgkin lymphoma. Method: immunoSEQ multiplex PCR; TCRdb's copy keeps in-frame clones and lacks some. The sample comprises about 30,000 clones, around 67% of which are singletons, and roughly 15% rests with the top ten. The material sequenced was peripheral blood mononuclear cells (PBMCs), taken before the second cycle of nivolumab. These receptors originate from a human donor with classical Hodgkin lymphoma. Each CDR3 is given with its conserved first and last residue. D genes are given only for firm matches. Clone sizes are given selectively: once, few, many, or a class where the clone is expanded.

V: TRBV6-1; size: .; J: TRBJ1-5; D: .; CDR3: CATHPDLTQPQHF; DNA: TGTGCAACCCATCCCGACTTGACTCAGCCCCAGCATTTT
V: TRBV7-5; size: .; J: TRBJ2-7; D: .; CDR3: CADLTHEQYF; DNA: TGTGCCGACCTTACCCACGAGCAGTACTTC
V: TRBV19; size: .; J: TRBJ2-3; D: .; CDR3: CASSRGMGDTQYF; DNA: TGTGCCAGTAGTAGGGGCATGGGGGATACGCAGTATTTT
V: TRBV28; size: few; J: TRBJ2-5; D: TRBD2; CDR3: CASSSPSGDQETQYF; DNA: TGTGCCAGCAGTTCCCCTAGCGGGGACCAAGAGACCCAGTACTTC
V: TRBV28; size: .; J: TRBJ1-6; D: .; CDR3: CASSLTVRGSPLHF; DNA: TGTGCCAGCAGTTTGACAGTACGCGGTTCACCCCTCCACTTT
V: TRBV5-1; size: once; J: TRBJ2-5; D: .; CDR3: CASSHPQETQYF; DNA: TGCGCCAGCAGCCATCCACAAGAGACCCAGTACTTC
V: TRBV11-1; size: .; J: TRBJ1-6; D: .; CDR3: CASSLQGNSPLHF; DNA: TGTGCCAGCAGCTTACAAGGGAATTCACCCCTCCACTTT
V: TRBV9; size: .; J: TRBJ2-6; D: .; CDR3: CASSVVASGANVLTF; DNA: TGTGCCAGCAGCGTAGTAGCCTCTGGGGCCAACGTCCTGACTTTC
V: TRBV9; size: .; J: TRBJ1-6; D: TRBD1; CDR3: CASSPGQGHNSPLHF; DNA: TGTGCCAGCAGCCCTGGACAGGGGCATAATTCACCCCTCCACTTT
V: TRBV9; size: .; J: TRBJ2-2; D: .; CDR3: CASSVAPSGRNTGELFF; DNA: TGTGCCAGCAGCGTAGCGCCCTCGGGAAGGAACACCGGGGAGCTGTTTTTT
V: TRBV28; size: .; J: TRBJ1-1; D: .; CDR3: CASSLVGEGGTEAFF; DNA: TGTGCCAGCAGTTTAGTGGGAGAGGGCGGTACTGAAGCTTTCTTT
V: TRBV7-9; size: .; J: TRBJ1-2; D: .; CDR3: CASSPQSQIANYGYTF; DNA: TGTGCCAGCAGCCCCCAATCACAGATAGCTAACTATGGCTACACCTTC
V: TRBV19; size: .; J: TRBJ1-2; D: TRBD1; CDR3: CASSIDMGQIFYGYTF; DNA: TGTGCCAGTAGTATTGATATGGGACAGATATTTTATGGCTACACCTTC
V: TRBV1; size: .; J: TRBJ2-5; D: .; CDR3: CTSSPKAGQETQYF; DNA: TGCACCAGCAGCCCTAAAGCGGGGCAAGAGACCCAGTACTTC
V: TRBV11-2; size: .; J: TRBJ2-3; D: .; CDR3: CASSSTGHSTDTQYF; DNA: TGTGCCAGCAGCTCGACGGGGCATAGCACAGATACGCAGTATTTT
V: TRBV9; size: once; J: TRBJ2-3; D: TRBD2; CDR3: CASSVTLSGASTDTQYF; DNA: TGTGCCAGCAGCGTAACTCTTAGCGGGGCGAGTACAGATACGCAGTATTTT
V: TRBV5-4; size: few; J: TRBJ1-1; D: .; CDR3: CASSLAGGAGMNTEAFF; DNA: TGTGCCAGCAGCTTGGCCGGGGGAGCAGGCATGAACACTGAAGCTTTCTTT
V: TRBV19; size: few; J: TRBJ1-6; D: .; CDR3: CASSFGDPSYNSPLHF; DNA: TGTGCCAGTAGTTTTGGGGATCCCTCCTATAATTCACCCCTCCACTTT
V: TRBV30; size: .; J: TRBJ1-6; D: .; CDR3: CAWTDYNSPLHF; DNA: TGTGCCTGGACAGACTATAATTCACCCCTCCACTTT
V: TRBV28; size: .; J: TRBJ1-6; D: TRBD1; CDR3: CASRPDRVPNSPLHF; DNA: TGTGCCAGCAGACCCGACAGGGTACCTAATTCACCCCTCCACTTT
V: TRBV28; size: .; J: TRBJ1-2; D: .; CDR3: CASSLGQAGVANYGYTF; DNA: TGTGCCAGCAGTTTAGGGCAGGCTGGGGTAGCTAACTATGGCTACACCTTC
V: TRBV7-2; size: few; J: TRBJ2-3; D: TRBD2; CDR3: CASSDPGLAGVTDTQYF; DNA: TGTGCCAGCAGCGACCCGGGACTAGCGGGGGTAACGGATACGCAGTATTTT
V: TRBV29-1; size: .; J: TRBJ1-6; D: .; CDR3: CSVQGEGNSPLHF; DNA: TGCAGCGTTCAAGGGGAAGGTAATTCACCCCTCCACTTT
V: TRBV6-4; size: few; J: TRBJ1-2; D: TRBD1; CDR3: CASSPQGGNGYTF; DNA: TGTGCCAGCAGCCCCCAGGGGGGTAATGGCTACACCTTC
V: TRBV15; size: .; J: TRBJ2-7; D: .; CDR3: CATSRDIGEQYF; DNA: TGTGCCACCAGCAGAGATATAGGCGAGCAGTACTTC
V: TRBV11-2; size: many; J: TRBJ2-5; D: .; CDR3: CASSLWPGETQYF; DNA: TGTGCCAGCAGCTTATGGCCCGGAGAGACCCAGTACTTC
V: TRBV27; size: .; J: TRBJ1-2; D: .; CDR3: CASSLYGEGGYTF; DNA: TGTGCCAGCAGTTTATACGGGGAAGGGGGCTACACCTTC
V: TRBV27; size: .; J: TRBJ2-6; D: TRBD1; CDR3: CASSLQGQAGANVLTF; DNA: TGTGCCAGCAGTTTACAAGGACAGGCTGGGGCCAACGTCCTGACTTTC
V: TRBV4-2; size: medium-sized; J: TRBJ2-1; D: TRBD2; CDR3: CASSQESSGGAYNEQFF; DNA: TGTGCCAGCAGCCAAGAGTCTAGCGGGGGGGCTTACAATGAGCAGTTCTTC